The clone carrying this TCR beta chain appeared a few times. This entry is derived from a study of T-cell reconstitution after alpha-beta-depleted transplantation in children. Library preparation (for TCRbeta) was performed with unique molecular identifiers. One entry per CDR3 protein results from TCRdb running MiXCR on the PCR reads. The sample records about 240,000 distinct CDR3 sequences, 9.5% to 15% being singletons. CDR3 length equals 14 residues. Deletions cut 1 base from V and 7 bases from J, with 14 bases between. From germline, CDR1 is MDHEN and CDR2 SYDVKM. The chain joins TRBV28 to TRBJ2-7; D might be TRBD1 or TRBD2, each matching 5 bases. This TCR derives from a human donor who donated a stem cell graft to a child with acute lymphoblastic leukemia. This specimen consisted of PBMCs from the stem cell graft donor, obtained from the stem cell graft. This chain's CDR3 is CASSLLGTLPEQYF. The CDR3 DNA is TGTGCCAGCAGTTTATTGGGGACCTTACCTGAGCAGTACTTC.